This TCR beta chain is from a study of regulatory T cells in long-lasting Graves disease. With iRepertoire HTBI primers and Arm-PCR of CDR3 regions, TCR beta libraries were built. TCRdb called the multiplex PCR reads again in MiXCR, with one record for every CDR3 protein. The table includes 500,000 to 700,000 distinct CDR3 sequences, 16% detected once. Time point defined: newly diagnosed GD, antithyroid drugs for less than 3 months. PBMC-extracted RNA yielded the TCR library. This clonotype was found many times. Its target is unknown. Germline loops: CDR1 MNHEY, CDR2 SMNVEV (reference sequence). The CDR3 covers 13 residues. The junction had 9 bases not matched to a gene; V was cut back by 6 bases and J by 7 bases. Overall study findings and caveats: Persistent patients shared more public clonotypes (2,741) than newly diagnosed patients (around 910).

The same sample was also studied in work on T cells in Graves' hyperthyroidism and ophthalmopathy.

This TCR derives from a woman younger than 45 with Graves disease. Material: peripheral blood mononuclear cells (PBMCs), obtained at new diagnosis, from a patient treated with antithyroid drugs. The gene calls are TRBV27 and TRBJ2-7, with TRBD1 matching 7 bases. As DNA, the CDR3 is TGTGCCAGCAGAAGACAGGGAAGGGAGGAGCAGTACTTC. Protein sequence: CASRRQGREEQYF.